This note documents a single T cell receptor beta chain sequence. Antigen: not known. Primers for the PCR totalled 60 Vbeta and 13 Jbeta. The table came from immunoSEQ multiplex PCR; TCRdb's copy has only in-frame clones and leaves some out. The data hold hundreds of thousands of clones, with around 89% observed a single time. Germline V gene lookup returns CDR1 MNHEY and CDR2 SMNVEV (reference sequence). V lost 7 bases and J lost 0, with 15 bases in between. This CDR3 has 15 residues. These data come from a study of cytomegalovirus exposure and HLA in healthy donors. Study-level findings and limits: Common viral pathogens seemed to be connected with several of the most significant clusters, according to a later analysis. Through in vitro validation, three CMV-associated chains were shown to be specific for CMV antigens.

The source is a woman in her late teens or twenties in good health and CMV-seronegative. The material sequenced was PBMCs. V usage is TRBV27 and J usage is TRBJ1-2; D unclear. CDR3 coding DNA: TGTGCCAGCACCCTAGACCGGAACGCTAACTATGGCTACACCTTC. The encoded protein is CASTLDRNANYGYTF.